What follows are 23 T cell receptor beta chains derived from one specimen sequenced in a study of blood T cells in healthy people across ages. Primed by a sample-barcoded 5' primer and a J-beta primer mix, a second PCR proceeded for about 6 to 11 cycles. TCRdb called the 5' RACE reads again in MiXCR, with one record for every CDR3 protein. The sample lists over 600,000 distinct CDR3 sequences; roughly 50% were seen once. The sequenced sample consisted of blood. The receptors originated from a man aged 40-49 years in good health.

The chain carries TRBV28 and TRBJ2-3; 15 bases are shared with TRBD2. Unmatched junction bases numbered 7, after V lost 7 bases and J lost 2 bases. This CDR3 contains 17 residues. CDR1 MDHEN and CDR2 SYDVKM come from the germline V gene. CDR3 residues: CASTTRTSGRATDTQYF. CDR3 DNA: TGTGCCAGCACCACTCGGACTAGCGGGAGGGCCACAGATACGCAGTATTTT.

The chain employs TRBV9 and TRBJ2-3; 9 bases are a match to TRBD1. After removal of 4 bases from V and 2 bases from J, the junction contained 8 bases not matched to a gene. The germline V gene has CDR1 SGDLS and CDR2 YYNGEE. This CDR3 is 16 amino acids long. CDR3 in amino acids: CASSSGQGLSTDTQYF. Here the CDR3 DNA reads TGTGCCAGCAGCTCGGGACAGGGATTGTCCACAGATACGCAGTATTTT.

The CDR3 here is CSVEDGRRADTQYF. In nucleotides, the CDR3 is TGCAGCGTTGAGGACGGGAGGAGGGCAGATACGCAGTATTTT. V usage is TRBV29-1 and J usage is TRBJ2-3, with 7 bases fitting TRBD2. The germline V gene encodes CDR1 SQVTM and CDR2 ANQGSEA. V lost 3 bases, J lost 4 bases, and 7 bases stayed unmatched. The CDR3 extends over 14 amino acids.

This clonotype was recorded a few times. The chain has TRBV29-1 and TRBJ2-1, with 10 positions matching TRBD2. The V gene's germline CDR1 is SQVTM and CDR2 ANQGSEA. The CDR3 runs 14 residues. Trimming removed 6 bases from V and 7 bases from J; junction bases left unmatched: 9. The chain's CDR3 is CSVGAGGVRNEQFF. The CDR3 nucleotides read TGCAGCGTAGGAGCGGGAGGGGTGCGGAATGAGCAGTTCTTC.

The chain combines TRBV28 with TRBJ2-5, with 12 bases matching TRBD1. The tail of the sequence fits TRBJ2-7 better, so the J call may be wrong. Germline lookup yields CDR1 MDHEN and CDR2 SYDVKM. The length of the CDR3 is 19 residues. CDR3 nucleotides: TGTGCCAGCAGTTTATGGGGACAGGGGGCGAGTGGGTATCGGTACGAGCAGTACTTC. Translating gives CASSLWGQGASGYRYEQYF.

The chain has TRBV7-2 and TRBJ1-4; the match to TRBD1 covers 9 bases. The length of the CDR3 is 16 residues. V shed 5 bases and J 2 bases; nucleotides not matched to a gene: 6. Per the germline V gene, CDR1 is SGHTA and CDR2 is FQGNSA. In DNA, the CDR3 is TGTGCCAGCAGCCCCACAGGGGGCGCGACTAATGAAAAACTGTTTTTT. This codes for CASSPTGGATNEKLFF.

This clonotype was counted only a few times. The CDR3 coding sequence is TGCAGCGTTGAAATTTTGGCTGGCAGACAAGAGACCCAGTACTTC. Translating it yields CSVEILAGRQETQYF. V and J are TRBV29-1 and TRBJ2-5; D is uncertain. Trimming cost V 2 bases and J 2 bases, with 15 bases left between them. The CDR3 is 15 residues long. In germline, CDR1 is SQVTM, CDR2 ANQGSEA.

This chain joins TRBV27 and TRBJ2-1; 7 nucleotides match TRBD1. The CDR3 totals 16 residues. Germline CDR1 reads MNHEY; CDR2 reads SMNVEV (reference sequence). The V gene end was trimmed by 1 base and the J gene end by 6 bases; junction bases not matched to a gene: 9. The CDR3 region is CASSLLGGRQGNEQFF. CDR3 nucleotides: TGTGCCAGCAGTTTATTAGGCGGCAGACAGGGCAATGAGCAGTTCTTC.

This clonotype was seen a few times. The chain employs TRBV5-5 and TRBJ2-1; perhaps TRBD2 as D (6 bases). Germline lookup yields CDR1 SGHKS and CDR2 YYEKEE (reference sequence). V was cut by 1 base and J by 14 bases, with 22 bases left in between. The length of the CDR3 is 15 residues. In DNA, the CDR3 is TGTGCCAGCAGCTTGCCCCTCAGGGAGGTTCGGGCCAAGTTCTTC. Protein sequence: CASSLPLREVRAKFF.

This clonotype occurred once. The V call is TRBV15, the J call TRBJ1-1; 8 bases match TRBD1. There are 15 residues in the CDR3. V shed 3 bases and J 2 bases; nucleotides not matched to a gene: 5. In germline, CDR1 is LNHNV, CDR2 YYDKDF (reference sequence). The CDR3 loop is CATSSRTGSNTEAFF. Here the CDR3 DNA reads TGTGCCACCAGCAGTCGGACAGGGTCTAACACTGAAGCTTTCTTT.

This clonotype has just a few counts. The J gene is TRBJ1-2, the V gene TRBV12-3 or TRBV12-4; D ambiguous. The ends were cut back, 3 bases at V and 8 bases at J, with 10 bases in the middle. This CDR3 has 12 amino acids. CDR3 protein: CASSLDQKGYTF. Here the CDR3 DNA reads TGTGCCAGCAGTTTGGACCAGAAGGGCTACACCTTC.

This clonotype was detected a few times. V and J are TRBV28 and TRBJ2-7, with 7 bases that match TRBD1. The CDR3 runs 13 residues. J gave up 5 bases and V 7 bases, and 8 bases lay outside the gene matches. The germline V gene has CDR1 MDHEN and CDR2 SYDVKM. CDR3 DNA sequence: TGTGCCAGCAAACGAGGGGGACAGAACGAGCAGTACTTC. Translating it yields CASKRGGQNEQYF.

The CDR3 reads CASSLGQPLTAYGYTF. The CDR3 bases are TGTGCCAGCAGTTTGGGGCAACCCCTCACCGCTTATGGCTACACCTTC. This sequence joins TRBV28 and TRBJ1-2, with D perhaps TRBD1 (5 bases). CDR1 and CDR2 from the germline V gene are MDHEN and SYDVKM. Trimming stripped 3 bases from V and 5 bases from J, with 19 bases between. The CDR3 consists of 16 residues.

The chain uses TRBV9 and TRBJ2-3, with D possibly being TRBD1 or TRBD2 (7 bases each). The V end lost 4 bases, the J end lost 2 bases, and 14 bases lay between the germline ends. CDR1 and CDR2 from the germline V gene are SGDLS and YYNGEE. The CDR3 length is 15 residues. The CDR3 sequence is CASSPPGGDTDTQYF. The CDR3 coding sequence is TGTGCCAGCAGCCCCCCAGGGGGGGACACAGATACGCAGTATTTT.

This chain links TRBV7-2 with TRBJ2-7; TRBD2 matches 8 bases. J lost 4 bases, V lost 4 bases, and 9 bases had no gene match. In germline, CDR1 is SGHTA, CDR2 FQGNSA. There are 15 residues in the CDR3. The CDR3: CASSSDVLAVYEQYF. CDR3 nucleotide sequence: TGTGCCAGCAGCTCAGACGTACTAGCGGTATACGAGCAGTACTTC.

For this clonotype: A read error may produce the germline difference seen at one junction end. The J gene is TRBJ1-6, the V gene TRBV20-1; D is perhaps TRBD1 (5 bases). The CDR3 has 15 residues. Germline CDR1 reads DFQATT; CDR2 reads SNEGSKA (reference sequence). The DNA of the CDR3 is TGCAGTGCCAGAAAGGGGTTGTCCTATACTTCACCCCTCCACTTT. This encodes CSARKGLSYTSPLHF.

CDR3 amino acids: CASSAQGLAGTEYF. The CDR3 nucleotides are TGTGCCAGCAGCGCACAAGGACTAGCGGGTACAGAGTACTTC. The chain joins TRBV7-3 to TRBJ2-4; 11 bases are a match to TRBD2. The CDR3 loop spans 14 amino acids. Losses at the gene ends were 5 bases for V and 14 bases for J; bases not matched to a gene: 11. Germline CDR1 is SGHTA and CDR2 is FQGTGA.

The rearrangement links TRBV10-2 to TRBJ2-1; D is ambiguous. This CDR3 region has 11 residues. CDR1 is WSHSY and CDR2 is SAAADI in the germline V gene. V shed 4 bases and J shed 7 bases, with 5 bases lying between them. The CDR3 DNA reads TGCGCCAGCAGTGTCGTAAATGAGCAGTTCTTC. Protein: CASSVVNEQFF.

The chain links TRBV19 to TRBJ1-2; D gene uncertain. Trimming removed 6 bases at V and 0 bases at J, with 14 bases between. The CDR3 is made up of 15 amino acids. Germline V gene sequence: CDR1 LNHDA, CDR2 SQIVND (reference sequence). Written as DNA, the CDR3 is TGTGCCAGTAGGAATACGGGATCATCTAACTATGGCTACACCTTC. Translated: CASRNTGSSNYGYTF.

This clonotype has just a few counts. The genes are TRBV29-1 and TRBJ2-1; 7 bases map to TRBD1. There are 12 residues in the CDR3. Germline CDR1 is SQVTM and CDR2 is ANQGSEA. V gave up 7 bases and J gave up 7 bases; unmatched junction bases: 7. CDR3 bases: TGCAGCGACGCGACAGGGTGGAATGAGCAGTTCTTC. As protein: CSDATGWNEQFF.

This clonotype was seen only a few times. This chain uses TRBV3-1 with TRBJ2-5; D ambiguous. Germline values: CDR1 LGHDT, CDR2 YNNKEL (reference sequence). The V end was cut by 0 bases, the J end by 4 bases, with 15 bases between. CDR3 length: 16 residues. The CDR3 loop is CASSQDRLRPPETQYF. For the CDR3, the DNA is TGTGCCAGCAGCCAAGATCGTCTTCGCCCCCCAGAGACCCAGTACTTC.

CDR3 DNA sequence: TGTGCCACCCACCAAAGTGAAGATAGCAATCAGCCCCAGCATTTT. Protein: CATHQSEDSNQPQHF. This chain connects TRBV10-3 to TRBJ1-5; unclear D gene. Germline CDR1 reads ENHRY; CDR2 reads SYGVKD. Trimming stripped 10 bases from V and 0 bases from J, with 16 bases between. The CDR3 sequence is 15 residues long.

This clonotype has only one observation. Here the CDR3 DNA reads TGTGCCAGCAGCTCCCGAGATTCCCCCGGGCAGTTCTTC. This translates into CASSSRDSPGQFF. V is TRBV7-3 and J is TRBJ2-1; no definite D call. V lost 4 bases, J lost 12 bases, and 16 bases lay in between. The CDR3 loop spans 13 amino acids. Germline-derived CDR1 and CDR2 are SGHTA and FQGTGA.